The clone carrying this T cell receptor beta chain has just one count. Its antigen is as yet unknown. The data were taken from a study of breast tumors, draining lymph nodes, adjacent tissues. Overall study findings and caveats: Tumor repertoires ranked between lymph nodes and nontumor tissue in diversity, with V and J gene preferences. The data were judged consistent with most tumor T cells coming from lymph node and expanding in tumor. Compared with basal-like, luminal-like tumors shared significantly more repertoire with nontumor tissue. Data only fit, rather than demonstrated, lymph node origin of most tumor T cells.

Using its own MiXCR run on the multiplex PCR reads, TCRdb lists one record per CDR3 protein. This sample has about 13,000 distinct CDR3 sequences, with approximately 60% found just once. The source is a female donor with breast cancer. Some clones in this sample may be carry-over from other donors' samples. Specimen: tumor-adjacent breast tissue.

The CDR3 DNA sequence: TGTGCCAGTAGGAGAGGGAACACCGGGGAGCTGTTTTTT. This sequence encodes CASRRGNTGELFF. The chain carries TRBV19 and TRBJ2-2; D unclear. Germline CDR1 is LNHDA and CDR2 is SQIVND (reference sequence). This CDR3 contains 13 residues. Trimming shortened V by 6 bases and J by 1 base, and 6 bases separated the two germline ends.